This T cell receptor beta chain was documented in a study of blood T cells in healthy people across ages. With a J-beta primer mix and a sample-barcoded 5' primer, a second PCR ran about 7 to 11 cycles. TCRdb used MiXCR to reprocess the 5' RACE reads, holding one entry per CDR3 protein. The profile shows about 570,000 distinct CDR3 sequences, 27% of them singletons. The sequencing sample was made of blood. The receptor comes from a woman in her seventies in good health.

CDR3 region: CASSLARVGAGELFF. The CDR3 DNA reads as TGTGCCAGCAGCTTAGCCCGGGTCGGCGCCGGGGAGCTGTTTTTT. The J gene is TRBJ2-2, the V gene TRBV7-9, with D unresolved. Germline CDR1 SEHNR, CDR2 FQNEAQ (reference sequence). The V and J ends lost 0 bases and 6 bases respectively, with 11 bases between them. This CDR3 region has 15 residues.